Each of the 21 T cell receptor beta chains below was sequenced from the same sample in a study of blood T cell repertoires in COVID-19. Repertoires were generated with immunoSEQ multiplex PCR, while TCRdb's copy carries only in-frame clones and drops some. In the table there are fewer than 140,000 clones, 84% of which are singletons. Sequences were obtained from peripheral blood. The receptor source for this set is a woman aged 55 to 70 with acute or convalescent COVID-19.

This clone was observed a handful of times. The chain combines TRBV25-1 with TRBJ2-2; TRBD1 matches at 8 bases. V lost 6 bases, J lost 4 bases, and 4 bases stayed unmatched. Germline loops: CDR1 MGHDK, CDR2 SYGVNS. The CDR3 contains 14 residues. The CDR3 nucleotides read TGTGCCAGCAGCCAACAGGGGGTCACCGGGGAGCTGTTTTTT. It is translated as CASSQQGVTGELFF.

In nucleotides, the CDR3 is TGTGCCAGCCAAGAAGGGCAGGGGGCTAGGGAGACCCAGTACTTC. As protein: CASQEGQGARETQYF. The chain joins TRBV21-1 to TRBJ2-5; the table calls TRBD1, which could not be checked here. TRBV21-1 is termed a pseudogene. CDR3 length: 15 residues.

The chain employs TRBV19 and TRBJ2-2; weak D call: TRBD2 (6 bases). Germline CDR1 is LNHDA and CDR2 is SQIVND (reference sequence). The CDR3 is made up of 16 amino acids. V lost 2 bases and J lost 5, with 15 bases in between. CDR3 DNA sequence: TGTGCCAGTAGTATAAGTAGCGGCGTATTTACCGGGGAGCTGTTTTTT. Translation gives CASSISSGVFTGELFF. The whole variable domain, remainder taken from reference TRBV19 and TRBJ2-2, is DGGITQSPKYLFRKEGQNVTLSCEQNLNHDAMYWYRQDPGQGLRLIYYSQIVNDFQKGDIAEGYSVSREKKESFPLTVTSAQKNPTAFYLCASSISSGVFTGELFFGEGSRLTVL.

The CDR3, as DNA: TGTGCCAGCAGTGCACAGGGGCCTAATTCTGGGGCCAACGTCCTGACTTTC. Residues: CASSAQGPNSGANVLTF. The V gene is TRBV2, the J gene TRBJ2-6, with 7 bases that match TRBD1. Looked up from germline, CDR1 is SNHLY and CDR2 is FYNNEI. Trimming removed 4 bases from V and 1 base from J; junction bases left unmatched: 7. The CDR3 has 17 amino acids.

This clone was seen a few times. The J gene is TRBJ2-7, the V gene TRBV7-3; D gene uncertain. The CDR3 has 13 amino acids. Trimming took 2 bases from V and 6 from J, leaving 11 bases between them. Germline CDR1 SGHTA, CDR2 FQGTGA. The CDR3 sequence: CASSLGPQREQYF. CDR3 bases: TGTGCCAGCAGCTTAGGCCCCCAGCGCGAGCAGTACTTC.

The chain is built from TRBV28 and TRBJ1-4, with 10 bases fitting TRBD1. Per the germline V gene, CDR1 is MDHEN and CDR2 is SYDVKM. V lost 3 bases, J lost 7 bases, and 11 bases stayed unmatched. The CDR3 has 17 residues. This CDR3 is CASSFSGTGVVFEKLFF. As DNA, the CDR3 is TGTGCCAGCAGTTTCTCCGGGACAGGGGTCGTGTTTGAAAAACTGTTTTTT.

V and J are TRBV5-6 and TRBJ2-5; 8 bases line up with TRBD2. This CDR3 spans 15 amino acids. The V segment lost 0 bases and the J segment 3 bases; nucleotides outside the gene matches: 4. Germline V gene data show CDR1 as SGHDT and CDR2 as YYEEEE. The CDR3 reads CASSLVAGNKETQYF. CDR3 sequence (DNA): TGTGCCAGCAGCTTGGTAGCGGGGAACAAAGAGACCCAGTACTTC.

The V and J genes are TRBV6-6 and TRBJ1-2; TRBD1 might be the D (6 bases). The V end lost 4 bases, the J end lost 7 bases, and 16 bases lay between the germline ends. The CDR3 loop spans 14 amino acids. Germline CDR1 and CDR2: MNHNY and SVGAGI (reference sequence). The CDR3 DNA is TGTGCCAGCAGTTTTTCAGGACAGTCGTTTGGCTACACCTTC. Residues: CASSFSGQSFGYTF.

The gene calls are TRBV14 and TRBJ2-1, with TRBD2 matching 7 bases. With 5 bases clipped from V and 2 bases from J, the junction kept 12 bases outside the gene matches. Germline loops: CDR1 SGHDN, CDR2 FVKESK. The CDR3 runs to 17 residues. The CDR3 DNA reads TGTGCCAGCAGCAGTTACGAGGGAGGGTTCACCTACAATGAGCAGTTCTTC. This sequence encodes CASSSYEGGFTYNEQFF. The variable domain in full, completed from reference TRBV14 and TRBJ2-1, reads EAGVTQFPSHSVIEKGQTVTLRCDPISGHDNLYWYRRVMGKEIKFLLHFVKESKQDESGMPNNRFLAERTGGTYSTLKVQPAELEDSGVYFCASSSYEGGFTYNEQFFGPGTRLTVL.

In nucleotides, the CDR3 is TGCGCCAGCAGCTACATAGCGGGGGGTCGTACAGATACGCAGTATTTT. Protein: CASSYIAGGRTDTQYF. The chain couples TRBV5-1 to TRBJ2-3, with 10 bases that match TRBD2. The CDR3 extends over 16 amino acids. Germline lookup yields CDR1 SGHRS and CDR2 YFSETQ. The J segment lost 3 bases and the V segment lost 3 bases, leaving 7 bases of the junction unmatched.

V gene TRBV6-5 combines with J gene TRBJ1-2; D is perhaps TRBD1 (6 bases). Between the trimmed V and J ends, which lost 4 bases and 3 bases, there was a span of 12 bases. The CDR3 spans 14 residues. Germline CDR1 reads MNHEY; CDR2 reads SVGAGI. The CDR3 region is CASSLGRGDYGYTF. Here the CDR3 DNA reads TGTGCCAGCAGTTTGGGCAGGGGTGACTATGGCTACACCTTC.

V gene TRBV5-1 combines with J gene TRBJ2-1; D unclear. With 1 base removed from V and 5 bases from J, the gap between germline ends came to 7 bases. The CDR3 contains 13 residues. Per the germline V gene, CDR1 is SGHRS and CDR2 is YFSETQ. The CDR3 region has the DNA TGCGCCAGCAGCTTGAATTATAACAATGAGCAGTTCTTC. Protein: CASSLNYNNEQFF.

V is TRBV7-2 and J is TRBJ1-5, with 7 nucleotides matching TRBD1. Germline-derived CDR1 and CDR2 are SGHTA and FQGNSA. There are 16 residues in the CDR3. The trim removed 3 bases at V and 0 bases at J, leaving 5 bases unmatched. The CDR3 reads CASSLGPGGSNQPQHF. The DNA for the CDR3 is TGTGCCAGCAGCTTGGGGCCAGGGGGTAGCAATCAGCCCCAGCATTTT. Looking up the rest from reference TRBV7-2 and TRBJ1-5 gives the full variable domain: GAGVSQSPSNKVTEKGKDVELRCDPISGHTALYWYRQSLGQGLEFLIYFQGNSAPDKSGLPSDRFSAERTGGSVSTLTIQRTQQEDSAVYLCASSLGPGGSNQPQHFGDGTRLSIL.

J is TRBJ1-2 and V is TRBV7-2, with D possibly being TRBD1 (5 bases). Trimming took 3 bases from V and 0 from J, leaving 11 bases between them. This CDR3 has 15 residues. Germline-derived CDR1 and CDR2 are SGHTA and FQGNSA. CDR3 sequence: CASSFTQGPNYGYTF. The DNA of the CDR3 is TGTGCCAGCAGCTTCACCCAGGGTCCTAACTATGGCTACACCTTC.

The V call is TRBV2, the J call TRBJ2-7, with 10 bases identical to TRBD1. This CDR3 contains 13 residues. After removal of 4 bases from V and 3 bases from J, the junction contained 0 bases not matched to a gene. The germline CDR1 and CDR2 sequences are SNHLY and FYNNEI. CDR3 region: CASSGTGGYEQYF. The CDR3 DNA follows: TGTGCCAGCAGTGGGACAGGGGGCTACGAGCAGTACTTC. Using reference TRBV2 and TRBJ2-7 for the parts outside the CDR3, the full variable domain is EPEVTQTPSHQVTQMGQEVILRCVPISNHLYFYWYRQILGQKVEFLVSFYNNEISEKSEIFDDQFSVERPDGSNFTLKIRSTKLEDSAMYFCASSGTGGYEQYFGPGTRLTVT.

This chain uses TRBV7-2 with TRBJ1-5; 12 nucleotides agree with TRBD1. The germline V gene encodes CDR1 SGHTA and CDR2 FQGNSA. The CDR3 has 17 residues. The J segment lost 6 bases and the V segment lost 0 bases, leaving 6 bases of the junction unmatched. The CDR3 is CASSLAGTGGWSQPQHF. CDR3 in DNA: TGTGCCAGCAGCTTAGCCGGGACAGGGGGCTGGAGTCAGCCCCAGCATTTT.

For the CDR3, the DNA is TGTGCCAGCACCGAGAGGGGGACAAACTATGGCTACACCTTC. Its translation is CASTERGTNYGYTF. The chain couples TRBV7-9 to TRBJ1-2, with D possibly TRBD1 on 6 matching bases. Germline values: CDR1 SEHNR, CDR2 FQNEAQ (reference sequence). The CDR3 has 14 amino acids. The V end was cut by 7 bases, the J end by 2 bases, with 14 bases between. Variable domain in full (rest from reference TRBV7-9 and TRBJ1-2): DTGVSQNPRHKITKRGQNVTFRCDPISEHNRLYWYRQTLGQGPEFLTYFQNEAQLEKSRLLSDRFSAERPKGSFSTLEIQRTEQGDSAMYLCASTERGTNYGYTFGSGTRLTVV.

The rearrangement links TRBV6-5 to TRBJ1-1; 9 bases are shared with TRBD1. Germline CDR1 and CDR2: MNHEY and SVGAGI. Unmatched junction bases numbered 10, after V lost 5 bases and J lost 6 bases. The CDR3 length is 15 residues. CDR3 nucleotide sequence: TGTGCCAGCAGTAGTGAACAGGGGGCTTCCTCTGAAGCTTTCTTT. Translation: CASSSEQGASSEAFF.

The chain joins TRBV18 to TRBJ1-1; 9 nucleotides agree with TRBD1. J lost 0 bases, V lost 4 bases, and 6 bases had no gene match. The CDR3 has 16 amino acids. The germline gives CDR1 KGHSH, CDR2 LQKENI. The CDR3 protein is CASSLGTGSMNTEAFF. CDR3 nucleotides: TGTGCCAGCTCACTCGGGACAGGGAGCATGAACACTGAAGCTTTCTTT.

The chain employs TRBV6-5 and TRBJ2-7, with TRBD1 matching 8 bases. CDR1 is MNHEY, CDR2 SVGAGI, per germline. The CDR3 is 15 residues long. V lost 5 bases, J lost 4 bases, and 10 bases stayed unmatched. The CDR3: CASSTEDRVRYEQYF. The CDR3 DNA sequence: TGTGCCAGCAGTACTGAGGACAGGGTGAGGTACGAGCAGTACTTC.

This clone showed up just once. The V call is TRBV9, the J call TRBJ2-5; tentatively, D is TRBD2 (6 bases). The CDR3 sequence is 13 residues long. V lost 2 bases and J lost 5, with 10 bases in between. CDR1 and CDR2 from the germline V gene are SGDLS and YYNGEE. DNA for the CDR3: TGTGCCAGCAGCGTTGGTCTAGCGGAGACCCAGTACTTC. Translating it yields CASSVGLAETQYF.